This T cell receptor beta chain derives from a study of cytomegalovirus exposure and HLA in healthy donors. Study in general: Unique TCR beta sequences numbering 95 million to 130 million came from roughly 180 million T cells in an earlier analysis.

The PCR used 60 Vbeta and 13 Jbeta primers. In the authors' methods: Per a later analysis, the number of unique TCR beta chains was roughly 87 million, of which 9 million to 12 million were shared. Libraries were prepared by immunoSEQ multiplex PCR; TCRdb keeps only in-frame clonotypes and omits some of them. The DNA was the basis for D and trimming; V, J and clone size are from that table. The table includes about 130,000 clones, 81% detected once. Study-wide results and caveats: Reportedly, TCR beta sequences accurately predicted HLA-A and HLA-B alleles in most subjects. Follow-up analysis later connected one missense variant in DCLRE1C with trimming of TCR beta V- and J-genes.

This clone appeared once. Its antigen remains unidentified. V dropped 8 bases and J dropped 6 bases, with 23 bases sitting between them. This CDR3 has 15 residues. CDR1 is MGHDK and CDR2 is SYGVNS in the germline V gene. This receptor was identified in a man aged 18 to 29 in good health and CMV-seronegative. The sample was PBMCs. The chain employs TRBV25-1 and TRBJ2-7; tentatively, D is TRBD1 (6 bases). For the CDR3, the DNA is TGTGCCAGCCTGGGACACCAATCCCACGCCGGCGAGCAGTACTTC. Translating gives CASLGHQSHAGEQYF.